This TCR beta chain was retrieved from a study of blood T cell repertoires in COVID-19. The wider study: T cells, B-cell-depleted T cells, or PBMCs supplied cDNA or gDNA.

CDR3 length: 15 residues. From germline, CDR1 is SEHNR and CDR2 FQNEAQ (reference sequence). V dropped 5 bases and J dropped 3; count of bases not matched to a gene: 7. Per the original methods: Researchers report that nucleated cell counts were estimated from reference gene primer amplification. TCRdb's copy holds only in-frame clones and misses some; the assay was immunoSEQ multiplex PCR. That table supplies the V and J calls and clone size; D and trimming were determined from the DNA. This sample has some 300,000 clones, with about 91% found just once. The TCR originated in a woman in her 30s who had recovered from COVID-19. The rearrangement links TRBV7-9 to TRBJ2-7, with 10 bases fitting TRBD1. The sample comprised peripheral blood. In DNA, the CDR3 is TGTGCCAGCAGCAAGACAGGGACAGGGGTCTACGAGCAGTACTTC. The encoded protein is CASSKTGTGVYEQYF.